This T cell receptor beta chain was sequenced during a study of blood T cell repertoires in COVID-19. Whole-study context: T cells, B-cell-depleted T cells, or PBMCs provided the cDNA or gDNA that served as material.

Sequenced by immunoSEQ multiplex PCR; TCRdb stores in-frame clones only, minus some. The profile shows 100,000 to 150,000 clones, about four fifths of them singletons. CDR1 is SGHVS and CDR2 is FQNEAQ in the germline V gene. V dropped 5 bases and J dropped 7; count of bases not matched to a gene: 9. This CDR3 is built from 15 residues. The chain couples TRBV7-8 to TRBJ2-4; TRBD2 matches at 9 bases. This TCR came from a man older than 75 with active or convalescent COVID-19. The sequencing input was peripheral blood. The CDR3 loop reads CASSRGGLAGNIQYF. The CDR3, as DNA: TGTGCCAGCAGCCGAGGGGGGCTAGCGGGGAACATTCAGTACTTC.